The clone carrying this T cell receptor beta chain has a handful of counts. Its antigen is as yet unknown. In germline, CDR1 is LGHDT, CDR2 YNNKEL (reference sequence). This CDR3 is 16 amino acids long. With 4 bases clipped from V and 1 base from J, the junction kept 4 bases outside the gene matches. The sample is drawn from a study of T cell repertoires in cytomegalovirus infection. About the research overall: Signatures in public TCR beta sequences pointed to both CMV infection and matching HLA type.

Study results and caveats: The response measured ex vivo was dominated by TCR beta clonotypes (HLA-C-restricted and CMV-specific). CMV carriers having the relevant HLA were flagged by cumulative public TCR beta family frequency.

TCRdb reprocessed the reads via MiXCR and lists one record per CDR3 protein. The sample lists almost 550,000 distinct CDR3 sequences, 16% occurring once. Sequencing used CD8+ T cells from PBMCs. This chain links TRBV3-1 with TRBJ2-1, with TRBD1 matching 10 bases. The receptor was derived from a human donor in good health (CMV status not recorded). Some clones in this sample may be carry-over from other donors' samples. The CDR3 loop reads CASSLPGQGSYNEQFF. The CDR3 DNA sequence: TGTGCCAGCAGCCTCCCGGGACAGGGGTCCTACAATGAGCAGTTCTTC.